This entry describes one T cell receptor (beta chain). Antigen: not known. This sample is drawn from a study of Ad26.COV2.S vaccination and SARS-CoV-2 variants. Study-level points and caveats: The breadth of spike-specific CD8+ and CD4+ T cell responses after vaccination was reportedly substantial.

V was pared by 2 bases and J by 6 bases, with 10 bases between. Germline values: CDR1 MGHRA, CDR2 YSYEKL. This CDR3 is built from 14 residues. Using immunoSEQ multiplex PCR, the repertoire was profiled, and TCRdb retains in-frame clones only, with some absent. The table shows about 350,000 clones, with about nine tenths occurring only once. Treatment noted: 15 to 20 received Ad26.COV2.S at low or high dose, single or two shots; about 5 received placebo; per-sample allocation not given. Sampling was performed 63 days after the first vaccine or placebo injection. Sequenced here: peripheral blood, sampled in a trial of Ad26.COV2.S vaccine versus placebo. The J gene is TRBJ1-4, the V gene TRBV4-1; the D is unclear. The clonotype originates from a person between 18 and 59 years old who received the Ad26.COV2.S COVID-19 vaccine or a placebo. DNA of the CDR3: TGCGCCAGCAGCCAACACAGCTTGGATGAAAAACTGTTTTTT. This sequence encodes CASSQHSLDEKLFF.